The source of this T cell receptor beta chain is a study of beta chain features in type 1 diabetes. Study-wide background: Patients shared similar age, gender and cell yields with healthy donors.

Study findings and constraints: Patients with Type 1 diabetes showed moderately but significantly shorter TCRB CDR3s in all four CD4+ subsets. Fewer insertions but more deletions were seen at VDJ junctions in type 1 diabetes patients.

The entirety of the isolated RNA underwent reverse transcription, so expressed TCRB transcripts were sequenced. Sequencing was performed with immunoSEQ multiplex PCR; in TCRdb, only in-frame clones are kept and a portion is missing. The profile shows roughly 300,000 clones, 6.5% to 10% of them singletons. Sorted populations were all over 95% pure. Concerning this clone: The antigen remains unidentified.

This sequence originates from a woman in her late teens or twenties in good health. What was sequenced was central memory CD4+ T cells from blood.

Here the CDR3 reads CASGKQGSGGYTF. CDR3 DNA: TGTGCCAGCGGAAAGCAGGGGTCGGGAGGCTACACCTTC. The gene calls are TRBV11-2 and TRBJ1-2, with D maybe TRBD1 (6 bases). From germline, CDR1 is SGHAT and CDR2 FQNNGV. V dropped 8 bases and J dropped 8 bases, with 18 bases sitting between them. CDR3 size: 13 residues.